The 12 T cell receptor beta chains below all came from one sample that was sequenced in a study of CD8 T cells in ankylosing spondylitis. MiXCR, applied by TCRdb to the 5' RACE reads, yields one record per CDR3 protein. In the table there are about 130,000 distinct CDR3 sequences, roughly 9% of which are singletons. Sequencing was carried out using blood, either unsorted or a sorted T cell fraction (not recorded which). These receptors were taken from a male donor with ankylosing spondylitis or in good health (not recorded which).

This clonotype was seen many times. DNA for the CDR3: TGCAGTGCGCAAGGGGTAGGGGATACGCAGTATTTT. It is translated as CSAQGVGDTQYF. The chain recombines TRBV20-1 with TRBJ2-3, with D possibly being TRBD1 (5 bases). The germline gives CDR1 DFQATT, CDR2 SNEGSKA (reference sequence). V was clipped by 6 bases and J by 6 bases, with 13 bases between them. CDR3 size: 12 residues.

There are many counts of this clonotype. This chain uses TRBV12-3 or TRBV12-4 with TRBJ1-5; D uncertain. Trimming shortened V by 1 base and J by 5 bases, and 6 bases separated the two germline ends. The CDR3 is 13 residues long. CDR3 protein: CASSLGLDQPQHF. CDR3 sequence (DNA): TGTGCCAGCAGTTTAGGTCTCGATCAGCCCCAGCATTTT.

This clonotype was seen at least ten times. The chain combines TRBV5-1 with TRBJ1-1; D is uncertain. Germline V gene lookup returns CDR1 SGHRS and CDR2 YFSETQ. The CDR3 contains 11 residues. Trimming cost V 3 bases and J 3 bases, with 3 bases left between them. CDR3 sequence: CASSSYTEAFF. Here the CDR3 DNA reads TGCGCCAGCAGCTCGTACACTGAAGCTTTCTTT.

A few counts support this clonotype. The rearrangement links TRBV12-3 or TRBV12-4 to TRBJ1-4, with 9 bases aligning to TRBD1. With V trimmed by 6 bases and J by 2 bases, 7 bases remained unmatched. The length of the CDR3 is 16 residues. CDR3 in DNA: TGTGCCAGCAGCAATCCCGGGACAGGGACTAATGAAAAACTGTTTTTT. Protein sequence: CASSNPGTGTNEKLFF.

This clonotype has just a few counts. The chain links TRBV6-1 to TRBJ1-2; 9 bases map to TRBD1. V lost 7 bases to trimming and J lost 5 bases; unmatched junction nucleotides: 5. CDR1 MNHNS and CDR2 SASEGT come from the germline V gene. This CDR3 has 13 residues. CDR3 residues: CASTSDRGYGYTF. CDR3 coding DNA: TGTGCCAGCACCTCGGACAGGGGATATGGCTACACCTTC.

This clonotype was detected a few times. For the CDR3, the DNA is TGCAGCGTAAGTTCGGACCTCTATAGCAATCAGCCCCAGCATTTT. Protein sequence: CSVSSDLYSNQPQHF. The chain carries TRBV29-1 and TRBJ1-5, with D hard to call. V shed 6 bases and J shed 0 bases, with 15 bases lying between them. The germline CDR1 and CDR2 sequences are SQVTM and ANQGSEA. The CDR3 is 15 residues long. The variable domain in full, with the rest retrieved from reference TRBV29-1 and TRBJ1-5, is SAVISQKPSRDICQRGTSLTIQCQVDSQVTMMFWYRQQPGQSLTLIATANQGSEATYESGFVIDKFPISRPNLTFSTLTVSNMSPEDSSIYLCSVSSDLYSNQPQHFGDGTRLSIL.

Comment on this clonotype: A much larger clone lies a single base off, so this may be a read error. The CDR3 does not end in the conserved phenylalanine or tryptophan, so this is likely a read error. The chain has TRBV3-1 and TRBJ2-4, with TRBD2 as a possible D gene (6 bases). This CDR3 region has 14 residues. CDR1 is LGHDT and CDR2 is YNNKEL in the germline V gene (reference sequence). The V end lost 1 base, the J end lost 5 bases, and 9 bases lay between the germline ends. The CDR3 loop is CASSQGGLENIQYL. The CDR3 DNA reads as TGTGCCAGCAGCCAAGGGGGACTCGAAAACATTCAGTACTTG.

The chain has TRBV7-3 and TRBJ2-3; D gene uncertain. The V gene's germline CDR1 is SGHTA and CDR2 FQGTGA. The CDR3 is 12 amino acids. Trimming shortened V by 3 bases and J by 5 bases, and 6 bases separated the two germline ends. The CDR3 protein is CASSFDRDTQYF. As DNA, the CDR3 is TGTGCCAGCAGCTTTGATCGAGATACGCAGTATTTT.

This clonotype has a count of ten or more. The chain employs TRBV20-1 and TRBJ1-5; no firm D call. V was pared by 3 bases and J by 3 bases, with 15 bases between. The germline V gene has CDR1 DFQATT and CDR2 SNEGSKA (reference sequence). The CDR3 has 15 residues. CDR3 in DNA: TGCAGTGCTAGGTACTCCCGGTATCTCAATCAGCCCCAGCATTTT. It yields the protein CSARYSRYLNQPQHF.

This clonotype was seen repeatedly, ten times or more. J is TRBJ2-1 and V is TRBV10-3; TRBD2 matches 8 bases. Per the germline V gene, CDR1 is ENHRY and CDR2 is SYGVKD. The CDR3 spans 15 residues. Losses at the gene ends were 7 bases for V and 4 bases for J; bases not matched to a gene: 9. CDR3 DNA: TGTGCCATCATGAGTCAACTAGCGGTATACAATGAGCAGTTCTTC. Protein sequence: CAIMSQLAVYNEQFF.

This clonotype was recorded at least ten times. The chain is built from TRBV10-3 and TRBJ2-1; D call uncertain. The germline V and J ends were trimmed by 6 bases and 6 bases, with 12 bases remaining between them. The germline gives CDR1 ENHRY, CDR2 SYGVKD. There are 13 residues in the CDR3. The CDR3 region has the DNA TGTGCCATCAGGACGCTTGAGGCCAATGAGCAGTTCTTC. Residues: CAIRTLEANEQFF.

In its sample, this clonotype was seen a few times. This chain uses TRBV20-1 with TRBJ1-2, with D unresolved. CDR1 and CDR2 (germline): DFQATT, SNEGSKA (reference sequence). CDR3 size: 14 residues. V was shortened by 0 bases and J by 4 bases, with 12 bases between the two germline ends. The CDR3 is CSARDRVNVYGYTF. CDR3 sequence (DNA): TGCAGTGCTAGAGACCGGGTGAATGTCTATGGCTACACCTTC.